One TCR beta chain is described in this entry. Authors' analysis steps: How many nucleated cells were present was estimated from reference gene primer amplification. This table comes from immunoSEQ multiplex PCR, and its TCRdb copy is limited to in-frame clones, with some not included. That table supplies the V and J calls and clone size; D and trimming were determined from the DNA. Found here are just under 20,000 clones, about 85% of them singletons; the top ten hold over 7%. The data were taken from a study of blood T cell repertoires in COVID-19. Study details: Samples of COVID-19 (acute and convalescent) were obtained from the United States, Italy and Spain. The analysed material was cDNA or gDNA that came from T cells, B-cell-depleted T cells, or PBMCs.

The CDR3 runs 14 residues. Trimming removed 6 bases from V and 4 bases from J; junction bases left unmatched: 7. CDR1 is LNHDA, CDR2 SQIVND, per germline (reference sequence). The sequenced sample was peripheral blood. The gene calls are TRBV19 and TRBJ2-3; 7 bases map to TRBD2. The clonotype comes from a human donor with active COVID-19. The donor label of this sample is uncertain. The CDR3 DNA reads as TGTGCCAGTAGCCCCGGGGGGACCCCAGATACGCAGTATTTT. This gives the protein CASSPGGTPDTQYF.